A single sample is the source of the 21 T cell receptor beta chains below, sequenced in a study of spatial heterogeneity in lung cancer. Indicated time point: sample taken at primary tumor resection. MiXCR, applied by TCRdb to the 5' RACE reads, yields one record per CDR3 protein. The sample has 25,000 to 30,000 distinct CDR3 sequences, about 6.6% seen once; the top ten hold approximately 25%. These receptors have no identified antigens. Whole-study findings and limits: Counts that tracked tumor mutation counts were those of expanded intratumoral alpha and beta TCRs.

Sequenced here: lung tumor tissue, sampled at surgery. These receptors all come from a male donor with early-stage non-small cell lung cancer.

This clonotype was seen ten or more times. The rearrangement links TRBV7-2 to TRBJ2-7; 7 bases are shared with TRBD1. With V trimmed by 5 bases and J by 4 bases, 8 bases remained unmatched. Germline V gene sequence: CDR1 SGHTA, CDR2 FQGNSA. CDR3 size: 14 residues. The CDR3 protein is CASSPRTGGYEQYF. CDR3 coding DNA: TGTGCCAGCAGCCCACGGACAGGAGGTTACGAGCAGTACTTC.

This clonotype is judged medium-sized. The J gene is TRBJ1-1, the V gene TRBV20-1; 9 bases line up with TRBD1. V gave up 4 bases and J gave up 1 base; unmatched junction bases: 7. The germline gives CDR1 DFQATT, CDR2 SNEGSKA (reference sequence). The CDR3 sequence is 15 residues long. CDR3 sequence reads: CSATWTGAGNTEAFF. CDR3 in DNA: TGCAGTGCTACCTGGACAGGGGCGGGGAACACTGAAGCTTTCTTT.

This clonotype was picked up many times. CDR3 sequence reads: CASSIIGRPGSTDTQYF. CDR3 bases: TGTGCCAGCAGCATCATAGGACGGCCCGGTAGCACAGATACGCAGTATTTT. This chain connects TRBV7-2 to TRBJ2-3, with unresolved D. Germline V lookup: CDR1 SGHTA, CDR2 FQGNSA. This CDR3 region has 17 residues. Deletions cut 5 bases from V and 0 bases from J, with 18 bases between.

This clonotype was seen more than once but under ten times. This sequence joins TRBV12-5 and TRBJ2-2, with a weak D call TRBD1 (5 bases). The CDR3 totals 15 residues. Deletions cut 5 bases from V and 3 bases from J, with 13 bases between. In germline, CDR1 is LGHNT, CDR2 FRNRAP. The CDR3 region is CASGPALGDTGELFF. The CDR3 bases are TGTGCTAGTGGTCCCGCCCTAGGGGACACCGGGGAGCTGTTTTTT. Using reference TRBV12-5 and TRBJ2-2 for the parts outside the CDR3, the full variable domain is DARVTQTPRHKVTEMGQEVTMRCQPILGHNTVFWYRQTMMQGLELLAYFRNRAPLDDSGMPKDRFSAEMPDATLATLKIQPSEPRDSAVYFCASGPALGDTGELFFGEGSRLTVL.

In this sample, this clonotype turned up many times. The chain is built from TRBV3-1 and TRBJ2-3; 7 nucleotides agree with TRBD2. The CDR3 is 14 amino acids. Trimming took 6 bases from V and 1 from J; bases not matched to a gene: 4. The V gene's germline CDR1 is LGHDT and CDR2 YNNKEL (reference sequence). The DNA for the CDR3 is TGTGCCAGCAGGAGGACTAGGGGCACAGATACGCAGTATTTT. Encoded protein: CASRRTRGTDTQYF.

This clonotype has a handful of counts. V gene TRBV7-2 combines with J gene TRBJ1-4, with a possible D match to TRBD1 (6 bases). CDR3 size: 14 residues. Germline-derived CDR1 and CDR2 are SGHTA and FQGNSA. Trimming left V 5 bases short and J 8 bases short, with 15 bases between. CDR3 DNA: TGTGCCAGCAGCCAACAGGGTTTCAGAGAAAAACTGTTTTTT. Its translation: CASSQQGFREKLFF.

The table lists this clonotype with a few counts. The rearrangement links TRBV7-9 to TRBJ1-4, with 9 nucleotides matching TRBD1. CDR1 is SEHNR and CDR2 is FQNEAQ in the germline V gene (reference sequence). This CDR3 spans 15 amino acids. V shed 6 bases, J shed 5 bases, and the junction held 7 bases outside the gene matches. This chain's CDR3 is CASSWTGAANEKLFF. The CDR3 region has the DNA TGTGCCAGCAGTTGGACAGGGGCCGCCAATGAAAAACTGTTTTTT. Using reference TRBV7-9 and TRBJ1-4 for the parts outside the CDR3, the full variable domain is DTGVSQNPRHKITKRGQNVTFRCDPISEHNRLYWYRQTLGQGPEFLTYFQNEAQLEKSRLLSDRFSAERPKGSFSTLEIQRTEQGDSAMYLCASSWTGAANEKLFFGSGTQLSVL.

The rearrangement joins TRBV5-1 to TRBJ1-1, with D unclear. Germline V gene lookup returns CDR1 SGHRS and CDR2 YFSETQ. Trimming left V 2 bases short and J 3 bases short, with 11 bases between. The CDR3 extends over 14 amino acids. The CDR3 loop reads CASSFLGYDTEAFF. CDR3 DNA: TGCGCCAGCAGCTTTCTGGGGTACGACACTGAAGCTTTCTTT.

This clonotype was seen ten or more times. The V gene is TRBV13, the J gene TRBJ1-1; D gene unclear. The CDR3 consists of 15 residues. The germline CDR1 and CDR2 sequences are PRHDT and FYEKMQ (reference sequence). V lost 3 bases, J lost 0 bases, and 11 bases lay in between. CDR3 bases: TGTGCCAGCAGCTTGGACGGCGGAATGAACACTGAAGCTTTCTTT. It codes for CASSLDGGMNTEAFF.

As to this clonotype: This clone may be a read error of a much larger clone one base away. CDR3 residues: CASRDTGGRDTEAIF. The CDR3 DNA sequence: TGTGCCAGCAGGGACACAGGGGGGAGGGACACTGAAGCTATCTTT. The rearrangement joins TRBV6-6 to TRBJ1-1, with 8 bases fitting TRBD1. Germline CDR1 reads MNHNY; CDR2 reads SVGAGI (reference sequence). The CDR3 runs to 15 residues.

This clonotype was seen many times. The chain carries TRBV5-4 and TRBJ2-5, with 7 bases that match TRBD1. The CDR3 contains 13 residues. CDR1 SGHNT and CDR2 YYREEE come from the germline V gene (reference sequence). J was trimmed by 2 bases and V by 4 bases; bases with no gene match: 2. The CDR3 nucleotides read TGTGCCAGCAGCGGGGACAGTCAAGAGACCCAGTACTTC. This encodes CASSGDSQETQYF.

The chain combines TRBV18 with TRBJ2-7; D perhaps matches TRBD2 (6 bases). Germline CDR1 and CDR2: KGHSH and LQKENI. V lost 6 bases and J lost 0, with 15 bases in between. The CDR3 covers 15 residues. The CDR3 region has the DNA TGTGCCAGCTCTACCGGGGGTTCGAGCTCCTACGAGCAGTACTTC. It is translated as CASSTGGSSSYEQYF.

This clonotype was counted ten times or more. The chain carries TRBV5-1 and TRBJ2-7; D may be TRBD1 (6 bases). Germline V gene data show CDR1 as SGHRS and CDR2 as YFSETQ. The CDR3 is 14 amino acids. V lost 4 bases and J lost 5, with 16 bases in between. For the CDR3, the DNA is TGCGCCAGCAGCACTGCCCGGACAGTTGACGAGCAGTACTTC. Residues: CASSTARTVDEQYF. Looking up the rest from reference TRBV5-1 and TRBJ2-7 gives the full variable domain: KAGVTQTPRYLIKTRGQQVTLSCSPISGHRSVSWYQQTPGQGLQFLFEYFSETQRNKGNFPGRFSGRQFSNSRSEMNVSTLELGDSALYLCASSTARTVDEQYFGPGTRLTVT.

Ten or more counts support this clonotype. CDR3: CASRRLAGQETQYF. The CDR3 DNA reads as TGTGCCAGCAGGCGACTAGCGGGGCAAGAGACCCAGTACTTC. The chain carries TRBV7-9 and TRBJ2-5, with 11 nucleotides matching TRBD2. The CDR3 contains 14 residues. Germline V gives CDR1 SEHNR, CDR2 FQNEAQ (reference sequence). V dropped 6 bases and J dropped 2; count of bases not matched to a gene: 2.

The CDR3 DNA reads TGTGCCAGCAGTAAATGGCAAGGCCATGAGCAGTTCTTC. Translating it yields CASSKWQGHEQFF. The chain links TRBV2 to TRBJ2-1; D is ambiguous. Germline assignment: CDR1 SNHLY and CDR2 FYNNEI. Trimming took off 5 bases at V and 8 bases at J, with 13 bases between the two ends. The CDR3 covers 13 residues.

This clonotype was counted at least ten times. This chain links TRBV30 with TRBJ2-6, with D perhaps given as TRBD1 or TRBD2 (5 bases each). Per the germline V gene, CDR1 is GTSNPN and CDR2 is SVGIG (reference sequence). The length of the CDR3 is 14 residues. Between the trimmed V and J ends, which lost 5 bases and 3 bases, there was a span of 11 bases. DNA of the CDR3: TGTGCCTGGGCAAGGGACGGTGGGGCCAACGTCCTGACTTTC. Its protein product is CAWARDGGANVLTF.

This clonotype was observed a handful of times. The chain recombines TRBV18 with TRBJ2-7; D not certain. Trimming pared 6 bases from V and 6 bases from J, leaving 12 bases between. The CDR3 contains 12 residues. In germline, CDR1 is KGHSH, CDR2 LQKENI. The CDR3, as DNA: TGTGCCAGCTCCCGTGGGGATTTCGAGCAGTACTTC. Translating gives CASSRGDFEQYF.

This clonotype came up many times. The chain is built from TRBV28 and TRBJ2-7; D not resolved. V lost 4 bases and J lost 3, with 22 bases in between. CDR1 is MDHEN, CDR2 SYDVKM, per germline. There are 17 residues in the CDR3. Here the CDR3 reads CASSSFQTANYYYEQYF. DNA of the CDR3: TGTGCCAGCAGTTCCTTTCAGACCGCTAATTACTACTACGAGCAGTACTTC.

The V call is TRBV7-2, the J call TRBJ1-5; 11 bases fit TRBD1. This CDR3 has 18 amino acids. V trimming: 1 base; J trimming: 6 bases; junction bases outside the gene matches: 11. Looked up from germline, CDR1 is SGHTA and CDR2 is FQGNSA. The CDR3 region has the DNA TGTGCCAGCAGCTTAGTAGGGATTGGACAGGGGGCCGTTCAGCCCCAGCATTTT. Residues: CASSLVGIGQGAVQPQHF.

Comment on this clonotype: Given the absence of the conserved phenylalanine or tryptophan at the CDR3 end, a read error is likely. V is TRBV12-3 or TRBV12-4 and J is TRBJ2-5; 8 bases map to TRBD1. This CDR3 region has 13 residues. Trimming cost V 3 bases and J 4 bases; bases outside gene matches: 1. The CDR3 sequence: CASSFDRGETQYL. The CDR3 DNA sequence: TGTGCCAGCAGTTTTGACAGGGGAGAGACCCAGTACCTC.

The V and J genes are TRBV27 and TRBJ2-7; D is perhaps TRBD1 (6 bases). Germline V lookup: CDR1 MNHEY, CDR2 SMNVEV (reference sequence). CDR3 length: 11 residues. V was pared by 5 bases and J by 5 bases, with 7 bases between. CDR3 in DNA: TGTGCCAGCAGTCAGGGGAACGAGCAGTACTTC. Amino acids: CASSQGNEQYF.